What follows is one TCR beta chain and its context. Its antigen remains unidentified. Being one base from a much bigger clone, this may be a read error. The data are from a study of glioma-infiltrating T cells. General study findings and limits: Very few CDR3 sequences were shared between tissue and blood. Non-neoplastic patients had below-expected tissue-blood divergence, while all gliomas exceeded expectation.

CDR1 is SEHNR, CDR2 FQNEAQ, per germline (reference sequence). The CDR3 consists of 13 residues. The iRepertoire nested amplicon-rescue multiplex PCR amplified TCR alpha and beta CDR3s from RNA. One-step reverse transcription and amplification started from around 100-400 ng of tissue mRNA or PBMC total RNA. TCRdb re-derived calls from the multiplex PCR reads in MiXCR, one entry per CDR3 protein. The sample holds about 180,000 distinct CDR3 sequences, 43% seen once. Sequencing was carried out using glioma tissue, nonneoplastic brain tissue, or PBMCs (not recorded which). The chain couples TRBV7-9 to TRBJ2-3; no definite D call. The TCR comes from a human donor with low-grade glioma or glioblastoma, undergoing nonglioma brain surgery, or in good health (not recorded which). CDR3 nucleotides: TGTGCCAGCAGCTTCCGGTCCACACATACGCAGTATTTT. This translates into CASSFRSTHTQYF.